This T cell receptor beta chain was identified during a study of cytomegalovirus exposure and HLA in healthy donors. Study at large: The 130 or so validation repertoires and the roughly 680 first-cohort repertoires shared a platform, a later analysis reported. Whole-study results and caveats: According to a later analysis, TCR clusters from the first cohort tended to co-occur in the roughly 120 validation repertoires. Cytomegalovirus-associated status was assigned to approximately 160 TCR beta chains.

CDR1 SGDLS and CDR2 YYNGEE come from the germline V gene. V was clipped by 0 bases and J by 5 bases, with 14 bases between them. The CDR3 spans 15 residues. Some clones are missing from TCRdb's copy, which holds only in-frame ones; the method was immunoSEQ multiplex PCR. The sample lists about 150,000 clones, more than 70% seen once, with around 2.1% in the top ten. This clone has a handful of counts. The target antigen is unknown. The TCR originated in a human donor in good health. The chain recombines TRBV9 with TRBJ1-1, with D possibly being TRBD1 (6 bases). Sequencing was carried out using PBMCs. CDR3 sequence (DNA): TGTGCCAGCAGCGTAGAGGGGGGGCCCGGGACTGAAGCTTTCTTT. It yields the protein CASSVEGGPGTEAFF.